One and the same sample provided the 27 T cell receptor beta chains below, sequenced in a study of T cell changes during pregnancy in multiple sclerosis. Data came from immunoSEQ multiplex PCR; TCRdb stores just in-frame clones and leaves some out. Of some 80,000 clones listed, about 95% are singletons. Material: peripheral blood, obtained in the second trimester of pregnancy. The receptor source for this set is a female donor with multiple sclerosis, enrolled in a pregnancy study.

The rearrangement joins TRBV12-1 to TRBJ1-1; no check of the table's D call, TRBD1, against the DNA was made. TRBV12-1 is flagged as a pseudogene. The CDR3 consists of 20 residues. The CDR3 spells CASSLSPGGTGLPRNTEAFF. CDR3 DNA sequence: TGTGCCAGCAGCTTAAGCCCCGGAGGGACAGGCCTCCCAAGAAACACTGAAGCTTTCTTT.

This chain connects TRBV15 to TRBJ2-3; tentatively, D is TRBD2 (6 bases). The V and J ends lost 8 bases and 2 bases respectively, with 11 bases between them. This CDR3 spans 13 amino acids. Germline lookup yields CDR1 LNHNV and CDR2 YYDKDF (reference sequence). CDR3 in DNA: TGTGCCACCGCGGGGATATTCACAGATACGCAGTATTTT. As protein: CATAGIFTDTQYF.

The chain carries TRBV9 and TRBJ2-1; D is undetermined. The V gene lost 7 bases and the J gene lost 5 bases, with 7 bases spanning the gap. CDR3 length: 11 amino acids. Germline V lookup: CDR1 SGDLS, CDR2 YYNGEE. The CDR3 loop is CASQRNNEQFF. The CDR3, as DNA: TGTGCCAGCCAGCGCAACAATGAGCAGTTCTTC.

This sequence joins TRBV6-5 and TRBJ2-7, with 11 bases fitting TRBD2. J was trimmed by 2 bases and V by 5 bases; bases with no gene match: 2. The CDR3 is 14 residues long. Germline V gene sequence: CDR1 MNHEY, CDR2 SVGAGI. The CDR3 region is CASSPSGGTYEQYF. Written as DNA, the CDR3 is TGTGCCAGCAGTCCTAGCGGGGGGACCTACGAGCAGTACTTC.

The chain employs TRBV2 and TRBJ2-1, with 7 bases aligning to TRBD1. CDR1 and CDR2 (germline): SNHLY, FYNNEI. There are 12 residues in the CDR3. V trimming: 11 bases; J trimming: 8 bases; junction bases outside the gene matches: 9. CDR3 nucleotide sequence: TGTGCCGGACGGGACAGTGGTGATGAGCAGTTCTTC. Encoded protein: CAGRDSGDEQFF.

The V call is TRBV9, the J call TRBJ1-1, with TRBD1 as a possible D gene (5 bases). The CDR3 extends over 9 amino acids. Trimming removed 4 bases from V and 13 bases from J, with 8 bases in between. Germline V CDR1 and CDR2: SGDLS, YYNGEE. This CDR3 is CASSPQGFF. The CDR3, as DNA: TGTGCCAGCAGCCCCCAGGGTTTCTTT.

The CDR3 region is CASSLRGKEAFF. CDR3 DNA: TGTGCCAGCAGCCTACGGGGTAAAGAAGCTTTCTTT. The rearrangement joins TRBV11-2 to TRBJ1-1; D is undetermined. Trimming stripped 5 bases from V and 8 bases from J, with 12 bases between. CDR1 SGHAT and CDR2 FQNNGV come from the germline V gene. This CDR3 spans 12 amino acids.

This chain joins TRBV7-6 and TRBJ2-3; 13 nucleotides match TRBD2. The CDR3 length is 16 residues. The germline V gene has CDR1 SGHVS and CDR2 FNYEAQ. V lost 5 bases and J lost 5; bases outside the gene matches: 7. DNA of the CDR3: TGTGCCAGCAGCCTACTAGCGGGAGGGCCTAAAGATACGCAGTATTTT. It codes for CASSLLAGGPKDTQYF.

A single count supports this clone. V is TRBV7-7 and J is TRBJ2-5; weak D call: TRBD2 (5 bases). Per germline, CDR1 SSHAT and CDR2 FNYEAQ (reference sequence). Trimming removed 5 bases at V and 5 bases at J, with 15 bases between. CDR3 length equals 14 residues. In DNA form, the CDR3 reads TGTGCCAGCAGCCCAAGCCCTAGCCGGGAGACCCAGTACTTC. It translates to CASSPSPSRETQYF.

The chain is built from TRBV19 and TRBJ2-1, with unresolved D. Germline CDR1 LNHDA, CDR2 SQIVND (reference sequence). V lost 3 bases and J lost 9, with 6 bases in between. The CDR3 totals 11 residues. CDR3 nucleotide sequence: TGTGCCAGTAGTATGCAGCGTGAGCAGTTCTTC. Translated, it gives CASSMQREQFF.

The chain combines TRBV6-1 with TRBJ2-1; maybe TRBD2 (5 bases). The germline gives CDR1 MNHNS, CDR2 SASEGT. Trimming pared 1 base from V and 7 bases from J, leaving 14 bases between. CDR3 length equals 15 residues. As DNA, the CDR3 is TGTGCCAGCAGTGAAGACAGCGGACCCTCGAATGAGCAGTTCTTC. Translated, it gives CASSEDSGPSNEQFF.

CDR3 sequence (DNA): TGTGCCAGCAGTTTGTTCAGGGGGTCCTCTGGAAACACCATATATTTT. This gives the protein CASSLFRGSSGNTIYF. The gene calls are TRBV28 and TRBJ1-3; 7 bases align to TRBD1. With 3 bases clipped from V and 0 bases from J, the junction kept 5 bases outside the gene matches. Looked up from germline, CDR1 is MDHEN and CDR2 is SYDVKM. The CDR3 is 16 amino acids.

The chain combines TRBV11-2 with TRBJ2-7, with unresolved D. The CDR3 length is 12 residues. V was shortened by 5 bases and J by 1 base, with 6 bases between the two germline ends. The germline gives CDR1 SGHAT, CDR2 FQNNGV. Written as DNA, the CDR3 is TGTGCCAGCAGCGTCCTATCCTACGAGCAGTACTTC. Its protein product is CASSVLSYEQYF.

This clone was seen only once. The genes are TRBV6-1 and TRBJ2-4; 11 nucleotides align to TRBD2. Germline CDR1 is MNHNS and CDR2 is SASEGT. The CDR3 is made up of 15 amino acids. V lost 8 bases, J lost 0 bases, and 3 bases stayed unmatched. For the CDR3, the DNA is TGTGCCAGCCTGACTAGCGGGGTAGCCAAAAACATTCAGTACTTC. Protein: CASLTSGVAKNIQYF.

The V call is TRBV27, the J call TRBJ2-5, with a tentative D call TRBD1 (6 bases). Trimming removed 10 bases at V and 5 bases at J, with 11 bases between. Germline loops: CDR1 MNHEY, CDR2 SMNVEV (reference sequence). The length of the CDR3 is 11 residues. CDR3: CATWGRETQYF. DNA for the CDR3: TGTGCCACGTGGGGGCGGGAGACCCAGTACTTC.

The chain links TRBV7-8 to TRBJ2-2; possible D gene TRBD1, 7 bases. V was trimmed by 5 bases and J by 1 base, leaving 14 bases between them. The germline V gene encodes CDR1 SGHVS and CDR2 FQNEAQ. CDR3 length: 16 residues. This CDR3 reads CASSPRRDRNTGELFF. The CDR3 coding sequence is TGTGCCAGCAGCCCTAGGAGGGACAGGAACACCGGGGAGCTGTTTTTT.

This clone was observed a single time. The chain has TRBV11-1 and TRBJ2-7; 9 nucleotides match TRBD1. CDR3 length: 13 residues. The V and J ends lost 4 bases and 5 bases, in that order; junction bases with no gene match: 3. Germline CDR1 reads SGHAT; CDR2 reads FQDESV (reference sequence). CDR3 nucleotide sequence: TGTGCCAGCAGCTCCCGGGACAGGGACGAGCAGTACTTC. Protein product: CASSSRDRDEQYF.

The chain couples TRBV19 to TRBJ2-1, with D hard to call. V lost 7 bases, J lost 8 bases, and 15 bases lay in between. Per the germline V gene, CDR1 is LNHDA and CDR2 is SQIVND (reference sequence). The CDR3 consists of 13 residues. The CDR3 DNA reads as TGTGCCAGTATACCAGGCCTCTTCGATGAGCAGTTCTTC. Protein sequence: CASIPGLFDEQFF.

J is TRBJ2-1 and V is TRBV19; 9 positions agree with TRBD2. The CDR3 runs 13 residues. Unmatched junction bases numbered 2, after V lost 7 bases and J lost 4 bases. Looked up from germline, CDR1 is LNHDA and CDR2 is SQIVND (reference sequence). The CDR3 protein is CASNSGGYNEQFF. The CDR3, as DNA: TGTGCCAGTAATAGCGGGGGTTACAATGAGCAGTTCTTC.

This chain connects TRBV6-1 to TRBJ2-7, with no clear D. V was trimmed by 4 bases and J by 2 bases, leaving 15 bases between them. This CDR3 is 15 amino acids long. Looked up from germline, CDR1 is MNHNS and CDR2 is SASEGT. In DNA, the CDR3 is TGTGCCAGCAGTGGGCGGAAAGGCAGCACCTACGAGCAGTACTTC. It yields the protein CASSGRKGSTYEQYF.

The V and J genes are TRBV2 and TRBJ1-2; 7 positions agree with TRBD1. This CDR3 is built from 16 residues. Germline CDR1 reads SNHLY; CDR2 reads FYNNEI. V lost 4 bases and J lost 2; bases outside the gene matches: 10. This chain's CDR3 is CASSGGTDEGNYGYTF. As DNA, the CDR3 is TGTGCCAGCAGTGGTGGGACAGACGAAGGGAACTATGGCTACACCTTC.

This chain uses TRBV7-9 with TRBJ2-1, with 14 bases lining up with TRBD2. CDR1 and CDR2 (germline): SEHNR, FQNEAQ (reference sequence). The CDR3 consists of 16 residues. V shed 4 bases, J shed 8 bases, and the junction held 7 bases outside the gene matches. CDR3 in DNA: TGTGCCAGCAGCTCACTGACGGGACTAGCGGGAGATGAGCAGTTCTTC. This codes for CASSSLTGLAGDEQFF. Drawing the rest from reference TRBV7-9 and TRBJ2-1, the complete variable domain is DTGVSQNPRHKITKRGQNVTFRCDPISEHNRLYWYRQTLGQGPEFLTYFQNEAQLEKSRLLSDRFSAERPKGSFSTLEIQRTEQGDSAMYLCASSSLTGLAGDEQFFGPGTRLTVL.

This sequence joins TRBV18 and TRBJ1-5, with D unresolved. CDR1 KGHSH and CDR2 LQKENI come from the germline V gene. The CDR3 has 17 amino acids. Trimming cost V 2 bases and J 0 bases, with 14 bases left between them. The CDR3 DNA sequence: TGTGCCAGCTCACCAGAGGGCGGGCAGTATAGCAATCAGCCCCAGCATTTT. Protein sequence: CASSPEGGQYSNQPQHF. Using reference TRBV18 and TRBJ1-5 for the parts outside the CDR3, the full variable domain is NAGVMQNPRHLVRRRGQEARLRCSPMKGHSHVYWYRQLPEEGLKFMVYLQKENIIDESGMPKERFSAEFPKEGPSILRIQQVVRGDSAAYFCASSPEGGQYSNQPQHFGDGTRLSIL.

V gene TRBV5-1 combines with J gene TRBJ2-1, with a weak D call TRBD1 (5 bases). The V gene's germline CDR1 is SGHRS and CDR2 YFSETQ. CDR3 length: 12 residues. Trimming removed 5 bases at V and 6 bases at J, with 9 bases between. DNA of the CDR3: TGCGCCAGCAGAATAGGGGTCAATGAGCAGTTCTTC. Amino acids: CASRIGVNEQFF.

V is TRBV6-1 and J is TRBJ1-2, with 10 bases fitting TRBD1. From germline, CDR1 is MNHNS and CDR2 SASEGT. The CDR3 consists of 18 residues. The junction had 16 bases not matched to a gene; V was cut back by 1 base and J by 8 bases. The CDR3 DNA is TGTGCCAGCAGTGAAGATTGGAGTCGGGACAGGGGTCCAGGAGGCTACACCTTC. It is translated as CASSEDWSRDRGPGGYTF.

The CDR3 DNA follows: TGTGCCAGCAGTGAAGTACAGATCTATGGCTACACCTTC. Encoded protein: CASSEVQIYGYTF. The chain uses TRBV6-1 and TRBJ1-2; D uncertain. The V and J ends lost 1 base and 4 bases respectively, with 7 bases between them. Germline loops: CDR1 MNHNS, CDR2 SASEGT. CDR3 length equals 13 residues.

The gene calls are TRBV4-1 and TRBJ1-2; D gene ambiguous. The germline V gene encodes CDR1 MGHRA and CDR2 YSYEKL. V gave up 4 bases and J gave up 6 bases, with 18 bases separating them. This CDR3 has 15 amino acids. Here the CDR3 DNA reads TGCGCCAGCAGCCCCGAGCGGGAGGGCGTCAATGGCTACACCTTC. Amino acids: CASSPEREGVNGYTF.